This T cell receptor beta chain came from a study of T cell responses to AZD1222 COVID-19 vaccine. The study's findings and limits: The donor cohort was predominantly white British with a female majority, and clonal diversity may have been underestimated.

Note on this clone: What it binds is unknown.

This CDR3 comprises 14 residues. The ends were cut back, 3 bases at V and 0 bases at J, with 9 bases in the middle. CDR1 is SGHVS, CDR2 FQNEAQ, per germline. Profiled with immunoSEQ multiplex PCR; TCRdb holds only in-frame clones, not every one. The sample has about 67,000 clones, under 90% seen once. The V gene is TRBV7-8, the J gene TRBJ2-7; no clear D. The specimen was peripheral blood, collected 28 days after the second AZD1222 dose. The receptor was isolated from an adult who received the AZD1222 COVID-19 vaccine. CDR3 in amino acids: CASSLSPRSYEQYF. As DNA, the CDR3 is TGTGCCAGCAGCTTGTCACCCCGCTCCTACGAGCAGTACTTC.